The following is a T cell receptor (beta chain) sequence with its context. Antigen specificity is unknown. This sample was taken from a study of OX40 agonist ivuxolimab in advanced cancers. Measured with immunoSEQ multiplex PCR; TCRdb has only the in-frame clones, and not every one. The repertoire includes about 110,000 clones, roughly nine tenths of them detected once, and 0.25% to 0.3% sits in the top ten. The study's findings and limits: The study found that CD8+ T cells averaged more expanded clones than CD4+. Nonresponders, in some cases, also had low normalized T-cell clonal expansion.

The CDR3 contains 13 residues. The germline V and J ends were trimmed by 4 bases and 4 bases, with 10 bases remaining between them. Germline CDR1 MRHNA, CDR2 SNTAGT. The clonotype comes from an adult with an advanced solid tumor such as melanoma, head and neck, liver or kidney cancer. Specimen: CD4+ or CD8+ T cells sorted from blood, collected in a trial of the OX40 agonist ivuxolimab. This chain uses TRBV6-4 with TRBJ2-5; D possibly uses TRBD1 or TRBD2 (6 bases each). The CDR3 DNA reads TGTGCCAGCAGTGGGGGGGCCGGAGAGACCCAGTACTTC. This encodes CASSGGAGETQYF.